The 8 T cell receptor beta chains reported below all come from one sample, sequenced in a study of TIL therapy for anti-PD-1-resistant metastatic lung cancer. Time point denoted: pre-treatment sample, taken before nivolumab and TIL therapy. Tumor tissue came from excised metastases, mostly pleural nodules or supraclavicular lymph nodes. This was the immunoSEQ v3 assay. Only in-frame clones appear in the TCRdb table, and some are missing; sequencing was by immunoSEQ multiplex PCR. The table shows roughly 7,000 clones, with about 65% occurring only once. The sample in question was tumor tissue, obtained at baseline. These receptors all stem from a person aged 25-80 years with non-small cell lung cancer.

This clone was counted once. V and J are TRBV27 and TRBJ1-1; no firm D call. The germline CDR1 and CDR2 sequences are MNHEY and SMNVEV (reference sequence). The germline V and J ends were trimmed by 4 bases and 0 bases, with 9 bases remaining between them. The CDR3 spans 14 residues. CDR3: CASSWRSLNTEAFF. As DNA, the CDR3 is TGTGCCAGCAGTTGGAGAAGTCTGAACACTGAAGCTTTCTTT.

V is TRBV11-2 and J is TRBJ1-4; 7 bases agree with TRBD1. Looked up from germline, CDR1 is SGHAT and CDR2 is FQNNGV. After removal of 4 bases from V and 6 bases from J, the junction contained 8 bases not matched to a gene. This CDR3 comprises 15 residues. The CDR3 sequence is CASSSWDSGDEKLFF. The CDR3 DNA reads TGTGCCAGCAGCTCCTGGGACAGCGGGGATGAAAAACTGTTTTTT.

The chain has TRBV6-1 and TRBJ1-1; TRBD1 aligns across 9 bases. The length of the CDR3 is 16 residues. CDR1 and CDR2 from the germline V gene are MNHNS and SASEGT. V dropped 1 base and J dropped 0; count of bases not matched to a gene: 3. CDR3 DNA: TGTGCCAGCAGTGAAGGAGGGGACAGGGTGAACACTGAAGCTTTCTTT. Protein sequence: CASSEGGDRVNTEAFF.

This clone was seen just once. The chain recombines TRBV19 with TRBJ1-3; 7 nucleotides line up with TRBD1. Trimming at V came to 3 bases and at J to 7 bases, leaving 6 bases not matched to a gene. There are 14 residues in the CDR3. Germline-derived CDR1 and CDR2 are LNHDA and SQIVND (reference sequence). The CDR3 is CASSIKAGGNTIYF. The CDR3 bases are TGTGCCAGTAGTATTAAGGCAGGGGGGAACACCATATATTTT. The full variable domain, completed using reference TRBV19 and TRBJ1-3, is DGGITQSPKYLFRKEGQNVTLSCEQNLNHDAMYWYRQDPGQGLRLIYYSQIVNDFQKGDIAEGYSVSREKKESFPLTVTSAQKNPTAFYLCASSIKAGGNTIYFGEGSWLTVV.

The chain uses TRBV5-1 and TRBJ1-1; D unclear. Trimming stripped 4 bases from V and 0 bases from J, with 10 bases between. Germline loops: CDR1 SGHRS, CDR2 YFSETQ. This CDR3 has 14 amino acids. The CDR3: CASSLRVMNTEAFF. The CDR3 nucleotides are TGCGCCAGCAGCCTCCGGGTGATGAACACTGAAGCTTTCTTT.

This CDR3 is CASSAWRPPGSEQFF. CDR3 in DNA: TGTGCCAGCAGCGCATGGAGACCCCCAGGTAGTGAGCAGTTCTTC. The chain couples TRBV9 to TRBJ2-1; D is unclear. This CDR3 has 15 amino acids. V dropped 3 bases and J dropped 9 bases, with 19 bases sitting between them. Germline CDR1 and CDR2: SGDLS and YYNGEE.

This clone is a singleton in its sample. The chain joins TRBV28 to TRBJ2-3; a possible D gene is TRBD2 (6 bases). Trimming removed 2 bases at V and 2 bases at J, with 11 bases between. The CDR3 covers 15 residues. Germline assignment: CDR1 MDHEN and CDR2 SYDVKM. For the CDR3, the DNA is TGTGCCAGCAGTTTAGCCCGCGGGGCCACAGATACGCAGTATTTT. It yields the protein CASSLARGATDTQYF.

The J gene is TRBJ1-1, the V gene TRBV7-2; weak D call: TRBD1 (5 bases). V lost 0 bases, J lost 0 bases, and 11 bases lay in between. Germline V gene data show CDR1 as SGHTA and CDR2 as FQGNSA. The CDR3 is made up of 16 amino acids. CDR3 DNA sequence: TGTGCCAGCAGCTTAGCGCCTAGGGGCGTGAACACTGAAGCTTTCTTT. Translated, it gives CASSLAPRGVNTEAFF.